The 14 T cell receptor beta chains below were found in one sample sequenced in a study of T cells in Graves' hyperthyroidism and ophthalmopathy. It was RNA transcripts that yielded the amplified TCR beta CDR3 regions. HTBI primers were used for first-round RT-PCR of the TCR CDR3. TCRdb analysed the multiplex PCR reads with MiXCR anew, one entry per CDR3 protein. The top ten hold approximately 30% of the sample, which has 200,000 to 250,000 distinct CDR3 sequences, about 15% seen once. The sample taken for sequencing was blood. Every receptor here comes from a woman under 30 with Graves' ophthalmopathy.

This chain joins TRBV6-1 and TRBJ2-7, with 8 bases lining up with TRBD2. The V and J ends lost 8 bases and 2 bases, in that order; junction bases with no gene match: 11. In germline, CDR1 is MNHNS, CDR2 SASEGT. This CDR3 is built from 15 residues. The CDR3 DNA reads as TGTGCCAGCGCGATCCGAGCGGGGGTAACCTACGAGCAGTACTTC. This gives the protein CASAIRAGVTYEQYF.

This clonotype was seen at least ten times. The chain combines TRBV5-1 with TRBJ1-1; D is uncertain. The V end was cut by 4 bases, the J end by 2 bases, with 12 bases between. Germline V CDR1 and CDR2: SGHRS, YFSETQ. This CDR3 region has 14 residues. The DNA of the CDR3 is TGCGCCAGCAGCATCCAACGGGGAAACACTGAAGCTTTCTTT. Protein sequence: CASSIQRGNTEAFF. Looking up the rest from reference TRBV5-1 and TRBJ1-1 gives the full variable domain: KAGVTQTPRYLIKTRGQQVTLSCSPISGHRSVSWYQQTPGQGLQFLFEYFSETQRNKGNFPGRFSGRQFSNSRSEMNVSTLELGDSALYLCASSIQRGNTEAFFGQGTRLTVV.

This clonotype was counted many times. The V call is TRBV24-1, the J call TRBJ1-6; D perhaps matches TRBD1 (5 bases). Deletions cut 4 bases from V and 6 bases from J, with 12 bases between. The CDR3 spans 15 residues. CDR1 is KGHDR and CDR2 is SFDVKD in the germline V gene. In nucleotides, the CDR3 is TGTGCCACCAGTGACTGGGGACGGTCTAATTCACCCCTCCACTTT. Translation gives CATSDWGRSNSPLHF.

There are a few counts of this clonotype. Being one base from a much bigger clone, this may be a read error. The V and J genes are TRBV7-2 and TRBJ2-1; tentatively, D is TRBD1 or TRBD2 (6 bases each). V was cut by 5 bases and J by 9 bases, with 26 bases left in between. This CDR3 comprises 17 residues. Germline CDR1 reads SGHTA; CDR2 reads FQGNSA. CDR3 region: CASSVRRVQGGGGEQFF. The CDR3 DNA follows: TGTGCCAGCAGCGTCAGGCGGGTACAGGGAGGTGGTGGTGAGCAGTTCTTC.

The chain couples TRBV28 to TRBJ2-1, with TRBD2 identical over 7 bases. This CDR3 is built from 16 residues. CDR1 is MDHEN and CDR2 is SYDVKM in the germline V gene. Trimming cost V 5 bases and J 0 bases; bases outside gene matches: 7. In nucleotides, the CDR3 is TGTGCCAGCAGTACCCCGTCGGGGGGCTCCTACAATGAGCAGTTCTTC. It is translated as CASSTPSGGSYNEQFF. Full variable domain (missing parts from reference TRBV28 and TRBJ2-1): DVKVTQSSRYLVKRTGEKVFLECVQDMDHENMFWYRQDPGLGLRLIYFSYDVKMKEKGDIPEGYSVSREKKERFSLILESASTNQTSMYLCASSTPSGGSYNEQFFGPGTRLTVL.

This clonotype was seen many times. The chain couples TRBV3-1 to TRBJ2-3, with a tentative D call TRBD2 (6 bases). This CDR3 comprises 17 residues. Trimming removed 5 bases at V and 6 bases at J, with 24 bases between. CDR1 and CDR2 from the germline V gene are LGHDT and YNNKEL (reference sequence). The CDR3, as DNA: TGTGCCAGCAGCTCACGAGTCGGGGACTCCCCCTCGGATACGCAGTATTTT. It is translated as CASSSRVGDSPSDTQYF.

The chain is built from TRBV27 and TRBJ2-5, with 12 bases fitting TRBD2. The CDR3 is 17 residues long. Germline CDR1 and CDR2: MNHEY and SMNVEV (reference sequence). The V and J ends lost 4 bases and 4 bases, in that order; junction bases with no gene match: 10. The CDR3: CASSSIGLAGGRETQYF. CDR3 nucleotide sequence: TGTGCCAGCAGTTCGATCGGGCTAGCGGGAGGGCGAGAGACCCAGTACTTC.

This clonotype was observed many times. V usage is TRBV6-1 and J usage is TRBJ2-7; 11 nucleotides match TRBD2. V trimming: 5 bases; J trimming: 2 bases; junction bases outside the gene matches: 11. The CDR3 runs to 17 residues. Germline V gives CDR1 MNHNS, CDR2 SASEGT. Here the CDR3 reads CASSWSGTSGETYEQYF. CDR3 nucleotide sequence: TGTGCCAGCAGTTGGTCTGGGACTAGCGGCGAGACCTACGAGCAGTACTTC.

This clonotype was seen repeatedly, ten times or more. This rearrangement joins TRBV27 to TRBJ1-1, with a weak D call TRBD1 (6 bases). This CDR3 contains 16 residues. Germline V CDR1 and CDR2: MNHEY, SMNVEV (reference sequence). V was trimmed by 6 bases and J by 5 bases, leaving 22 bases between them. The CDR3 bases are TGTGCCAGCAGCCACCACATTGGGGGGGCTCAAACTGAAGCTTTCTTT. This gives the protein CASSHHIGGAQTEAFF.

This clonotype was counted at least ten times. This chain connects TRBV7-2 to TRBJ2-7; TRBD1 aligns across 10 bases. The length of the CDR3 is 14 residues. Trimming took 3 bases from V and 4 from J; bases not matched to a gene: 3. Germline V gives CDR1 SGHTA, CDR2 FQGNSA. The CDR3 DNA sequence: TGTGCCAGCAGCTTGACAGGGGGCGAGTACGAGCAGTACTTC. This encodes CASSLTGGEYEQYF.

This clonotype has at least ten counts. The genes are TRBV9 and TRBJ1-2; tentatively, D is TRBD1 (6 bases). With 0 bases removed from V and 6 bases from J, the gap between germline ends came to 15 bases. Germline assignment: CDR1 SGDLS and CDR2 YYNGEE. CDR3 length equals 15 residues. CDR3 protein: CASSVVGRGVDGYTF. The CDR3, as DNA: TGTGCCAGCAGCGTAGTCGGCAGGGGAGTTGATGGCTACACCTTC.

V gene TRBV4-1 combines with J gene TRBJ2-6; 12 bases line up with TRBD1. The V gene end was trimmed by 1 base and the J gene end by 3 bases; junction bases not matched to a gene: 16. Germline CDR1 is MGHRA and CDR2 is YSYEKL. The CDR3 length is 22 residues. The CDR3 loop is CASSQAFLSGTGGKGGANVLTF. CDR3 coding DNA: TGCGCCAGCAGCCAAGCCTTCCTTTCCGGGACAGGGGGCAAGGGTGGGGCCAACGTCCTGACTTTC.

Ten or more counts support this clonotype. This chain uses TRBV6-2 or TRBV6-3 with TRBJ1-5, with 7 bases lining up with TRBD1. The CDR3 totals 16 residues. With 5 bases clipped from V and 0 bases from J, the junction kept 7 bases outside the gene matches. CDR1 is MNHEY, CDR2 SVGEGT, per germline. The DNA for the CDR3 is TGTGCCAGCAGTCAACAGACAGGGTATAGCAATCAGCCCCAGCATTTT. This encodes CASSQQTGYSNQPQHF.

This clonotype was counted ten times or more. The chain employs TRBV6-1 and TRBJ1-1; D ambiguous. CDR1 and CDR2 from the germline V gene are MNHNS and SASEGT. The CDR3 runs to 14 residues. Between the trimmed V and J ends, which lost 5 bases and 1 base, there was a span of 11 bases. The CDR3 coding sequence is TGTGCCAGCAGTTATGAGGGTCCGAACACTGAAGCTTTCTTT. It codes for CASSYEGPNTEAFF.